This is a list of T cell receptor beta chains from one sample in a study of shared clonotypes between healthy human individuals. Sequencing used immunoSEQ multiplex PCR; TCRdb keeps in-frame clones, though not all of them. This table holds about half a million clones, roughly three quarters found once. Sequencing input: PBMCs. All receptors come from a middle-aged woman in good health. Some clones in this sample may be carry-over from other donors' samples. CDR3s include the opening cysteine and the closing phenylalanine or tryptophan. Fields, in order: V gene, J gene, D gene, clone size, CDR3 protein, CDR3 DNA. The D gene is left open where the match is weak. Where a row states a size, it is once, few, many or the class of an expanded clone; other rows omit it.

>TRBV30|TRBJ2-1|.|.
CAWSVPREIRVF
TGTGCCTGGAGTGTACCCCGGGAGATAAGGGTCTTC
>TRBV7-8|TRBJ2-7|.|.
CASSGTGTLTYEQYF
TGTGCCAGCAGCGGTACCGGGACACTAACCTACGAGCAGTACTTC
>TRBV5-4|TRBJ1-3|.|.
CASSLDQAYSGNTIYF
TGTGCCAGCAGCTTGGACCAGGCATACTCTGGAAACACCATATATTTT
>TRBV4-1|TRBJ1-4|.|.
CASSQGQGGEKLFF
TGCGCCAGCAGCCAAGGGCAGGGTGGTGAAAAACTGTTTTTT
>TRBV30|TRBJ2-3|.|.
CAWGGDTQYF
TGTGCCTGGGGGGGGGATACGCAGTATTTT
>TRBV13|TRBJ2-1|.|.
CASSLKPGQGNEQFF
TGTGCCAGCAGCTTAAAGCCGGGGCAGGGGAATGAGCAGTTCTTC
>TRBV7-6|TRBJ2-1|TRBD2|.
CASSSPGLLNNEQFF
TGTGCCAGCAGCTCGCCGGGACTACTGAACAATGAGCAGTTCTTC
>TRBV27|TRBJ1-2|TRBD1|.
CASSSAPGQRGYTF
TGTGCCAGCAGTTCAGCTCCGGGACAGCGCGGCTACACCTTC
>TRBV20-1|TRBJ2-5|.|.
CSAGATETQYF
TGCAGTGCAGGGGCTACTGAGACCCAGTACTTC
>TRBV29-1|TRBJ1-2|.|many
CSVGGALGYTF
TGCAGCGTTGGGGGGGCGCTTGGCTACACCTTC
>TRBV7-9|TRBJ2-5|TRBD2|few
CASRRGTRVGETQYF
TGTGCCAGCAGGCGGGGGACGCGAGTAGGAGAGACCCAGTACTTC
>TRBV7-2|TRBJ2-7|TRBD2|.
CASSLLAGASYEQYF
TGTGCCAGCAGTCTACTAGCGGGAGCCTCCTACGAGCAGTACTTC
>TRBV28|TRBJ2-1|.|.
CASSTPGRGRYNEQFF
TGTGCCAGCAGTACCCCCGGGCGGGGAAGATACAATGAGCAGTTCTTC
>TRBV18|TRBJ2-6|TRBD2|.
CASSPSWGGSSGANVLTF
TGTGCCAGCTCACCGTCCTGGGGGGGAAGCTCTGGGGCCAACGTCCTGACTTTC
>TRBV7-9|TRBJ2-1|TRBD2|.
CASSFPGTSGSDEQFF
TGTGCCAGCAGCTTCCCCGGGACTAGCGGGAGCGATGAGCAGTTCTTC
>TRBV19|TRBJ1-2|.|many
CASSISGVDYGYTF
TGTGCCAGTAGTATCTCGGGGGTCGACTATGGCTACACCTTC
>TRBV5-5|TRBJ2-2|.|.
CASSLVATNTGELFF
TGTGCCAGCAGCTTGGTGGCAACGAACACCGGGGAGCTGTTTTTT
>TRBV5-6|TRBJ1-1|.|few
CASSFDAGLSNTEAFF
TGTGCCAGCAGCTTCGACGCGGGACTCTCGAACACTGAAGCTTTCTTT
>TRBV9|TRBJ2-2|.|.
CASSVMIGGNTGELFF
TGTGCCAGCAGCGTGATGATTGGGGGGAACACCGGGGAGCTGTTTTTT
>TRBV10-1|TRBJ2-1|.|.
CASSPGDNSYNEQFF
TGCGCCAGCAGCCCCGGGGACAACTCCTACAATGAGCAGTTCTTC
>TRBV27|TRBJ1-5|TRBD1|many
CASSTGQGSNQPQHF
TGTGCCAGCAGTACGGGACAGGGCAGCAATCAGCCCCAGCATTTT
>TRBV18|TRBJ1-4|TRBD1|.
CASSQATGGFDEKLFF
TGTGCCAGCTCACAGGCGACAGGGGGCTTTGATGAAAAACTGTTTTTT
>TRBV2|TRBJ1-3|.|.
CASSVGVATIYF
TGTGCCAGCAGTGTTGGGGTAGCCACCATATATTTT
>TRBV30|TRBJ1-4|.|.
CAWTKQGGGEKLFF
TGTGCCTGGACCAAACAGGGAGGTGGTGAAAAACTGTTTTTT
>TRBV10-3|TRBJ1-5|TRBD1|few
CAISGDSDQPQHF
TGTGCCATCAGTGGGGACAGCGATCAGCCCCAGCATTTT
>TRBV7-8|TRBJ2-2|TRBD2|.
CASSKSLRERSGELFF
TGTGCCAGCAGCAAGTCCCTGCGGGAGCGCAGCGGGGAGCTGTTTTTT
>TRBV2|TRBJ1-5|.|.
CASNRGGGVQPQHF
TGTGCCAGCAACCGAGGGGGGGGAGTTCAGCCCCAGCATTTT
>TRBV4-2|TRBJ2-7|TRBD1|many
CASSLRQGHYEQYF
TGTGCCAGCAGCCTCCGACAGGGGCACTACGAGCAGTACTTC
>TRBV18|TRBJ2-3|TRBD1|once
CASSPQGAEADTQYF
TGTGCCAGCTCACCACAGGGGGCTGAGGCAGATACGCAGTATTTT
>TRBV9|TRBJ1-1|.|.
CASSPNLNTEAFF
TGTGCCAGCAGCCCAAACTTAAACACTGAAGCTTTCTTT
>TRBV2|TRBJ1-5|.|.
CASSDGMGQPQHF
TGTGCCAGCAGTGACGGCATGGGTCAGCCCCAGCATTTT
>TRBV6-7|TRBJ2-3|.|.
CASSYRWGTDTQYF
TGTGCCAGCAGTTACAGGTGGGGGACAGATACGCAGTATTTT
>TRBV5-4|TRBJ1-1|.|.
CASSLAPGGGRGTEAFF
TGTGCCAGCAGCTTGGCCCCGGGCGGGGGTCGGGGCACTGAAGCTTTCTTT
>TRBV10-1|TRBJ2-7|TRBD2|.
CASSSGTTFAEQYF
TGCGCCAGCAGCTCCGGGACTACCTTCGCTGAGCAGTACTTC
>TRBV27|TRBJ1-4|.|.
CASRGAGRNGPTNEKLFF
TGTGCCAGCCGTGGAGCGGGACGGAACGGTCCAACTAATGAAAAACTGTTTTTT
>TRBV11-3|TRBJ2-5|TRBD2|.
CASSLRGVQETQYF
TGTGCCAGCAGCCTCCGGGGGGTCCAAGAGACCCAGTACTTC
>TRBV2|TRBJ2-5|.|.
CASSELLSYEGQYF
TGTGCCAGCAGTGAACTCCTATCCTACGAGGGGCAGTACTTC
>TRBV11-3|TRBJ2-1|.|.
CASSLGVSNEQFF
TGTGCCAGCAGCTTAGGAGTCAGCAATGAGCAGTTCTTC
>TRBV15|TRBJ1-5|TRBD1|.
CATSTQDRGSQPQHF
TGTGCCACCAGCACCCAAGACAGGGGTAGTCAGCCCCAGCATTTT
>TRBV9|TRBJ1-2|TRBD1|.
CASSVGTARHYGYTF
TGTGCCAGCAGCGTCGGGACAGCTCGACACTATGGCTACACCTTC